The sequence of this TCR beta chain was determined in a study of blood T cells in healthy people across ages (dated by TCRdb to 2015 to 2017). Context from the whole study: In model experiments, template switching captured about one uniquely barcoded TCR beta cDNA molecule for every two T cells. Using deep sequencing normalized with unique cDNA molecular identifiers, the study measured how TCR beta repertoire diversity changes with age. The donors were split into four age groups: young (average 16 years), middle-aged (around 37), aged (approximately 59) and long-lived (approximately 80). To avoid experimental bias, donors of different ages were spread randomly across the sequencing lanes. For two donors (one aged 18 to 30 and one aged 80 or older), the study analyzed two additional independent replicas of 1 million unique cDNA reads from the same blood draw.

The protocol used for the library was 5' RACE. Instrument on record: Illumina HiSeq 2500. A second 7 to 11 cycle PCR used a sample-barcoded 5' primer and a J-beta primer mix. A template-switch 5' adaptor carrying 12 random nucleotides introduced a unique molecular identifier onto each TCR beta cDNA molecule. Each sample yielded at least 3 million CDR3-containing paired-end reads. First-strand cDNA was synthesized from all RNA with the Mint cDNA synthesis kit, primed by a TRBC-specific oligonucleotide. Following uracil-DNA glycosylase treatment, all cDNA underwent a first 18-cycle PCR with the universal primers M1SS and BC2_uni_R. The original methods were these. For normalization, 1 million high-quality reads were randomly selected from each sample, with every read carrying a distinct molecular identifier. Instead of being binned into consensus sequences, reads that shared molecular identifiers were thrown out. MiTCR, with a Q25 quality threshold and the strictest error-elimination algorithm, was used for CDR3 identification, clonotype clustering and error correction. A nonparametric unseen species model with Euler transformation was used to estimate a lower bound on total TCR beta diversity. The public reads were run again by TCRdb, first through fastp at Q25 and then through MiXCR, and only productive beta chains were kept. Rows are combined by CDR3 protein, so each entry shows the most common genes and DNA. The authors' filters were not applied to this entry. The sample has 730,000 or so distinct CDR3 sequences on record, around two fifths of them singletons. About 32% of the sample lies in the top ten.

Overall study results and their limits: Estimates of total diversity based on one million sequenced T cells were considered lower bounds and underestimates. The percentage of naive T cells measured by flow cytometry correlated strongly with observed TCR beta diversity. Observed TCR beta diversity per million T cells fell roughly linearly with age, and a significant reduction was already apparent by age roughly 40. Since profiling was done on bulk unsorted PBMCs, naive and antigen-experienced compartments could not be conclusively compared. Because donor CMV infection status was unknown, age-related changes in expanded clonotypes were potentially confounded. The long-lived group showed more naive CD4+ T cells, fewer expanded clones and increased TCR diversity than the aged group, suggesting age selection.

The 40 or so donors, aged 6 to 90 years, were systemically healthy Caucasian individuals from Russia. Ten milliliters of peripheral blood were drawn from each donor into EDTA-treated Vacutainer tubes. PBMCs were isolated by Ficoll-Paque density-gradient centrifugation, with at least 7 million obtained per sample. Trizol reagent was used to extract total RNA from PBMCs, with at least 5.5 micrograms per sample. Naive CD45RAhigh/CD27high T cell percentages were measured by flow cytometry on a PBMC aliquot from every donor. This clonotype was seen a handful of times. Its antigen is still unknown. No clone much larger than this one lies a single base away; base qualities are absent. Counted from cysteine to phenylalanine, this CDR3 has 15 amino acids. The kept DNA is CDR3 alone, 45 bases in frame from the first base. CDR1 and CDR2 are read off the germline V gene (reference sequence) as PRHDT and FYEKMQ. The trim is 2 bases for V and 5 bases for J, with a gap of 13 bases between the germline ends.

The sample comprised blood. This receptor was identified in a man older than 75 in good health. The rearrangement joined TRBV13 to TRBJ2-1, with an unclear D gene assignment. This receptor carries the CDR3 CASSLSGRGDNEQFF. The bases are TGTGCCAGCAGCTTATCCGGTAGAGGCGACAATGAGCAGTTCTTC.